This T cell receptor beta chain comes out of a study of shared T cell receptors in the human thymus. The data were produced by immunoSEQ multiplex PCR, yet TCRdb's version contains in-frame clones alone and is incomplete. The data show over 350,000 clones, roughly 94% seen once. Sequencing was carried out using thymocytes. The receptor's source is a human donor.

The CDR3 region has the DNA TGTGCCAGCAGCGGGGGGGCTAACGAGCAGTACTTC. Protein: CASSGGANEQYF. The chain uses TRBV11-1 and TRBJ2-7; TRBD2 might be the D (7 bases). Trimming shortened V by 5 bases and J by 5 bases, and 10 bases separated the two germline ends. CDR1 and CDR2 from the germline V gene are SGHAT and FQDESV (reference sequence). The CDR3 is made up of 12 amino acids. The full variable domain, its missing parts supplied by reference TRBV11-1 and TRBJ2-7, is EAEVAQSPRYKITEKSQAVAFWCDPISGHATLYWYRQILGQGPELLVQFQDESVVDDSQLPKDRFSAERLKGVDSTLKIQPAELGDSAMYLCASSGGANEQYFGPGTRLTVT.